A single sample gave rise to the 17 T cell receptor beta chains below, sequenced in a study of CD8 T cells in ankylosing spondylitis. TCRdb called the 5' RACE reads again in MiXCR, with one record for every CDR3 protein. The sample records 85,000 to 100,000 distinct CDR3 sequences, roughly 8.8% being singletons. Sequenced material: blood, either unsorted or a sorted T cell fraction (not recorded which). The receptors here all came from a male donor with ankylosing spondylitis or in good health (not recorded which).

A note on this clonotype: Possible read error: a much larger clone is one base away. The chain recombines TRBV20-1 with TRBJ2-1; D is perhaps TRBD1 (6 bases). CDR3 length: 14 residues. Germline loops: CDR1 DFQATT, CDR2 SNEGSKA (reference sequence). The CDR3 sequence: CGATIVGAHNEQFF. In DNA, the CDR3 is TGCGGTGCTACTATCGTGGGGGCGCACAATGAGCAGTTCTTC.

This sequence joins TRBV3-1 and TRBJ2-5, with 7 bases fitting TRBD1. This CDR3 is built from 14 residues. With 4 bases clipped from V and 2 bases from J, the junction kept 4 bases outside the gene matches. Germline CDR1 LGHDT, CDR2 YNNKEL (reference sequence). The chain's CDR3 is CASSLEGAQETQYF. CDR3 DNA: TGTGCCAGCAGCCTCGAGGGGGCTCAAGAGACCCAGTACTTC.

The chain combines TRBV5-1 with TRBJ1-1; D uncertain. The CDR3 sequence is 13 residues long. V shed 8 bases and J shed 8 bases, with 19 bases lying between them. Per the germline V gene, CDR1 is SGHRS and CDR2 is YFSETQ. CDR3 sequence (DNA): TGCGCCAGTAGACCGGAAGGTGGGTGGGAAGCTTTCTTT. This encodes CASRPEGGWEAFF.

This clonotype was observed at least ten times. CDR3 DNA sequence: TGTGCCAGCTCACCAGGGACAGGATCTTACGAGCAGTACTTC. Amino acids: CASSPGTGSYEQYF. The rearrangement uses TRBV18 and TRBJ2-7; 8 nucleotides line up with TRBD1. The V and J ends lost 2 bases and 4 bases, in that order; junction bases with no gene match: 4. Germline values: CDR1 KGHSH, CDR2 LQKENI. The CDR3 has 14 amino acids.

This clonotype was recorded many times. The gene calls are TRBV5-6 and TRBJ1-6; maybe TRBD1 (5 bases). Trimming cost V 2 bases and J 2 bases, with 11 bases left between them. This CDR3 comprises 16 residues. CDR1 and CDR2 (germline): SGHDT, YYEEEE. CDR3 nucleotides: TGTGCCAGCAGCTTACTCGGGGGGACCTATAATTCACCCCTCCACTTT. Protein: CASSLLGGTYNSPLHF.

The chain uses TRBV20-1 and TRBJ1-4; D may be TRBD1 (5 bases). V was clipped by 6 bases and J by 6 bases, with 14 bases between them. The CDR3 sequence is 13 residues long. Per the germline V gene, CDR1 is DFQATT and CDR2 is SNEGSKA (reference sequence). In DNA form, the CDR3 reads TGCAGTGCGAGGGCGGGGGGGGATGAAAAACTGTTTTTT. It encodes CSARAGGDEKLFF.

This clonotype was recorded many times. This sequence joins TRBV9 and TRBJ2-7, with 12 bases that match TRBD2. V lost 1 base and J lost 2; bases outside the gene matches: 4. This CDR3 is 16 amino acids long. Germline CDR1 and CDR2: SGDLS and YYNGEE. CDR3 in DNA: TGTGCCAGCAGCGTATCTGGACTAGCGGGAACCTACGAGCAGTACTTC. Amino acid sequence: CASSVSGLAGTYEQYF.

This clonotype was detected many times. This chain connects TRBV2 to TRBJ2-3; 9 bases line up with TRBD2. With V trimmed by 7 bases and J by 0 bases, 5 bases remained unmatched. The length of the CDR3 is 15 residues. The germline gives CDR1 SNHLY, CDR2 FYNNEI. The CDR3 nucleotides are TGTGCCAGCACTCGGGGGACTAGCAGCACAGATACGCAGTATTTT. As protein: CASTRGTSSTDTQYF.

This clonotype was seen many times. The chain employs TRBV6-1 and TRBJ2-5; 7 bases agree with TRBD1. Trimming at V came to 2 bases and at J to 5 bases, leaving 5 bases not matched to a gene. The CDR3 sequence is 14 residues long. Germline values: CDR1 MNHNS, CDR2 SASEGT. CDR3 coding DNA: TGTGCCAGCAGTGAACGAGACAGGGTGGAGACCCAGTACTTC. Translation: CASSERDRVETQYF.

The table lists this clonotype with many counts. The chain is built from TRBV2 and TRBJ2-7, with a weak D call TRBD1 (6 bases). Germline CDR1 SNHLY, CDR2 FYNNEI. V gave up 5 bases and J gave up 3 bases, with 14 bases separating them. The CDR3 has 14 residues. CDR3 protein: CASSPGTPDYEQYF. In DNA form, the CDR3 reads TGTGCCAGCAGTCCCGGGACACCAGACTACGAGCAGTACTTC. Drawing the rest from reference TRBV2 and TRBJ2-7, the complete variable domain is EPEVTQTPSHQVTQMGQEVILRCVPISNHLYFYWYRQILGQKVEFLVSFYNNEISEKSEIFDDQFSVERPDGSNFTLKIRSTKLEDSAMYFCASSPGTPDYEQYFGPGTRLTVT.

Ten or more counts support this clonotype. The J gene is TRBJ1-1, the V gene TRBV7-9; D is uncertain. The CDR3 consists of 14 residues. V dropped 8 bases and J dropped 1 base, with 14 bases sitting between them. CDR1 and CDR2 from the germline V gene are SEHNR and FQNEAQ (reference sequence). The CDR3 spells CASARTGPNTEAFF. The CDR3 nucleotides are TGTGCCAGCGCGAGGACCGGGCCGAACACTGAAGCTTTCTTT.

Many counts were recorded for this clonotype. The chain carries TRBV5-6 and TRBJ2-2; D gene ambiguous. This CDR3 spans 12 amino acids. V lost 2 bases to trimming and J lost 6 bases, with 5 bases between them. Germline V gene sequence: CDR1 SGHDT, CDR2 YYEEEE. CDR3 coding DNA: TGTGCCAGCAGCTTCGCAGCCGGGGAGCTGTTTTTT. Protein: CASSFAAGELFF.

This clonotype occurred many times. This chain uses TRBV20-1 with TRBJ2-5; D may be TRBD1 or TRBD2 (5 bases each). Germline CDR1 is DFQATT and CDR2 is SNEGSKA (reference sequence). The CDR3 has 13 residues. Trimming shortened V by 6 bases and J by 5 bases, and 16 bases separated the two germline ends. Written as DNA, the CDR3 is TGCAGTGCCGCTTCTGGGGGAAAGGAGACCCAGTACTTC. As protein: CSAASGGKETQYF.

Many counts were recorded for this clonotype. This sequence joins TRBV6-4 and TRBJ1-3; D gene unclear. The CDR3 is 10 residues long. Germline CDR1 and CDR2: MRHNA and SNTAGT. V lost 9 bases, J lost 4 bases, and 4 bases lay in between. The CDR3 protein is CARRGNTIYF. The CDR3 region has the DNA TGTGCCAGACGCGGAAACACCATATATTTT.

To note about this clonotype: One end of the junction varies from germline; a read error may be responsible. The chain employs TRBV3-1 and TRBJ2-5, with 7 nucleotides matching TRBD2. Germline V gene data show CDR1 as LGHDT and CDR2 as YNNKEL (reference sequence). The CDR3 loop spans 18 amino acids. The CDR3 protein is CAISQPVAGALSGETQYF. CDR3 DNA: TGTGCCATCAGCCAACCAGTAGCGGGTGCATTATCGGGAGAGACCCAGTACTTC.

CDR3 in amino acids: CASSVEAGGPYEQFF. The CDR3 nucleotides are TGTGCCAGCAGCGTAGAGGCGGGGGGGCCTTATGAGCAGTTCTTC. The chain employs TRBV9 and TRBJ2-1; 9 bases agree with TRBD2. The CDR3 is 15 amino acids. The ends lost 0 bases at V and 8 bases at J; junction bases unmatched: 6. Germline-derived CDR1 and CDR2 are SGDLS and YYNGEE.

This clonotype was counted many times. V and J are TRBV12-3 or TRBV12-4 and TRBJ1-1, with D maybe TRBD1 (5 bases). Trimming removed 6 bases from V and 5 bases from J, with 7 bases in between. The CDR3 spans 11 residues. This chain's CDR3 is CASREGTEAFF. CDR3 nucleotides: TGTGCCAGCAGAGAGGGGACTGAAGCTTTCTTT.